These 23 T cell receptor beta chains came from one sample sequenced in a study of blood T cell repertoires in COVID-19 (dated by TCRdb to 2018 to 2020). The method was the immunoSEQ multiplex PCR assay. TCRdb stores this immuneACCESS table with in-frame sequences only. Part of the clones is absent; in the studies checked, under half of the shortfall reflects unresolved V genes, and no reason is known for the rest. This sample is represented by under 300,000 clones; 85% to 90% of them were singletons. The ten largest clones represent 2.4% of the sample. Sequenced sample: PBMCs or T cells enriched from blood (not recorded which). The source is a woman younger than 30 who had recovered from COVID-19.

The chain recombines TRBV9 with TRBJ2-7, with a tentative D call TRBD2 (7 bases). The CDR3 contains 16 residues. Germline V lookup: CDR1 SGDLS, CDR2 YYNGEE. V lost 3 bases and J 2 bases, leaving 18 bases between the germline ends. In DNA, the CDR3 is TGTGCCAGCAGCGCCGGTTCGGCGGGGGCCCCCTACGAGCAGTACTTC. It translates to CASSAGSAGAPYEQYF.

This chain links TRBV7-9 with TRBJ2-5; tentative D call: TRBD2 (6 bases). The V and J ends lost 3 bases and 5 bases respectively, with 13 bases between them. Germline V gives CDR1 SEHNR, CDR2 FQNEAQ (reference sequence). CDR3 length: 14 amino acids. Written as DNA, the CDR3 is TGTGCCAGCAGCTTTACTAGCATAAGCGAGACCCAGTACTTC. It specifies CASSFTSISETQYF.

This chain connects TRBV5-6 to TRBJ1-2, with 9 bases fitting TRBD1. The V and J ends lost 4 bases and 8 bases, in that order; junction bases with no gene match: 3. This CDR3 is built from 12 residues. CDR1 and CDR2 (germline): SGHDT, YYEEEE. CDR3 sequence reads: CASSPTGGGYTF. CDR3 in DNA: TGTGCCAGCAGCCCGACAGGGGGAGGCTACACCTTC.

CDR3 sequence: CASSEIGTGYYEQYF. The CDR3 DNA sequence: TGTGCCAGCAGTGAAATCGGGACAGGCTACTACGAGCAGTACTTC. The V gene is TRBV2, the J gene TRBJ2-7, with TRBD1 matching over 8 bases. V lost 2 bases and J lost 3; bases outside the gene matches: 6. This CDR3 region has 15 residues. CDR1 SNHLY and CDR2 FYNNEI come from the germline V gene.

The chain links TRBV27 to TRBJ1-2; 10 bases line up with TRBD1. V lost 5 bases and J lost 7; bases outside the gene matches: 13. CDR1 and CDR2 from the germline V gene are MNHEY and SMNVEV (reference sequence). The CDR3 runs 16 residues. The CDR3 DNA reads as TGTGCCAGCAGTCGGGGACCGGGACAGGGGAGGGCTGGCTACACCTTC. This encodes CASSRGPGQGRAGYTF.

The J gene is TRBJ2-1, the V gene TRBV3-1 (or the pseudogene TRBV3-2); TRBD2 might be the D (5 bases). V was trimmed by 2 bases and J by 8 bases, leaving 10 bases between them. Germline CDR1 reads LGHDT; CDR2 reads YNNKEL (reference sequence). The CDR3 is 13 amino acids. For the CDR3, the DNA is TGTGCCAGCAGCCAACCGGACGGGGATGAGCAGTTCTTC. Its protein product is CASSQPDGDEQFF.

The genes are TRBV5-1 and TRBJ1-1, with D possibly matching TRBD1 (6 bases). V gave up 2 bases and J gave up 0 bases, with 11 bases separating them. The CDR3 is made up of 15 amino acids. Germline CDR1 is SGHRS and CDR2 is YFSETQ. This CDR3 is CASSFYQGMNTEAFF. The CDR3, as DNA: TGCGCCAGCAGCTTTTACCAGGGGATGAACACTGAAGCTTTCTTT.

This clone was found once. This chain joins TRBV7-9 and TRBJ2-1; 8 bases align to TRBD1. Germline values: CDR1 SEHNR, CDR2 FQNEAQ (reference sequence). The CDR3 covers 15 residues. The ends lost 5 bases at V and 8 bases at J; junction bases unmatched: 11. The CDR3 sequence is CASSLWAQGAYEQFF. The CDR3 nucleotides read TGTGCCAGCAGCCTCTGGGCCCAGGGGGCATATGAGCAGTTCTTC.

The sample holds a few counts of this clone. The chain combines TRBV7-9 with TRBJ1-2; weak D call: TRBD1 (6 bases). The germline gives CDR1 SEHNR, CDR2 FQNEAQ (reference sequence). With 10 bases removed from V and 8 bases from J, the gap between germline ends came to 14 bases. This CDR3 comprises 11 residues. CDR3 residues: CATNRQAGYTF. As DNA, the CDR3 is TGTGCCACCAATAGACAGGCCGGCTACACCTTC.

The DNA for the CDR3 is TGTGCCAGCAGCCAAGAAAGGGTACTGACGGGGACTAGCGGGGGGCTAGCCAAAAACATTCAGTACTTC. It encodes CASSQERVLTGTSGGLAKNIQYF. The V gene is TRBV4-2, the J gene TRBJ2-4; 15 nucleotides line up with TRBD2. Germline CDR1 LGHNA, CDR2 YNFKEQ. CDR3 length equals 23 residues. The V gene end was trimmed by 0 bases and the J gene end by 0 bases; junction bases not matched to a gene: 15.

The chain has TRBV9 and TRBJ2-7; TRBD2 matches 13 bases. Trimming took 3 bases from V and 2 from J; bases not matched to a gene: 5. The germline gives CDR1 SGDLS, CDR2 YYNGEE. The CDR3 sequence is 16 residues long. CDR3 sequence reads: CASSAGLAGAPYEQYF. DNA of the CDR3: TGTGCCAGCAGCGCAGGACTAGCGGGGGCTCCCTACGAGCAGTACTTC.

In its sample, this clone was seen a few times. The V gene is TRBV5-1, the J gene TRBJ1-2; possible D gene TRBD1, 6 bases. Deletions cut 4 bases from V and 5 bases from J, with 12 bases between. Germline CDR1 reads SGHRS; CDR2 reads YFSETQ. CDR3 size: 13 residues. CDR3 sequence: CASSPGQQYGYTF. CDR3 coding DNA: TGCGCCAGCAGCCCGGGACAACAATATGGCTACACCTTC.

The CDR3, as DNA: TGTGCCAGCAGTTTCCCGGGTCAGCCCCAGCATTTT. Translated: CASSFPGQPQHF. The chain is built from TRBV27 and TRBJ1-5, with D unresolved. From germline, CDR1 is MNHEY and CDR2 SMNVEV (reference sequence). Trimming took 3 bases from V and 6 from J, leaving 6 bases between them. There are 12 residues in the CDR3.

The chain links TRBV9 to TRBJ1-1; the match to TRBD1 covers 10 bases. The CDR3 extends over 16 amino acids. V shed 0 bases, J shed 7 bases, and the junction held 9 bases outside the gene matches. The V gene's germline CDR1 is SGDLS and CDR2 YYNGEE. Here the CDR3 DNA reads TGTGCCAGCAGCGTAGACTCGGGACAGGGGCCATTTGAAGCTTTCTTT. It yields the protein CASSVDSGQGPFEAFF.

The genes are TRBV7-6 and TRBJ2-3; D is unresolved. Germline CDR1 SGHVS, CDR2 FNYEAQ. V was trimmed by 1 base and J by 3 bases, leaving 11 bases between them. This CDR3 comprises 15 residues. The CDR3 here is CASSLGSRSTDTQYF. CDR3 in DNA: TGTGCCAGCAGCTTAGGAAGCCGGTCGACAGATACGCAGTATTTT.

V is TRBV11-2 and J is TRBJ1-2; 8 bases agree with TRBD1. Looked up from germline, CDR1 is SGHAT and CDR2 is FQNNGV. This CDR3 spans 16 amino acids. The V and J ends lost 5 bases and 4 bases, in that order; junction bases with no gene match: 12. DNA for the CDR3: TGTGCCAGCAGCCCCGGACAGGGCTTTCTCAGCTATGGCTACACCTTC. Translated: CASSPGQGFLSYGYTF.

The chain employs TRBV7-9 and TRBJ1-3, with a tentative D call TRBD1 (5 bases). V lost 5 bases and J lost 6, with 8 bases in between. Germline V lookup: CDR1 SEHNR, CDR2 FQNEAQ (reference sequence). This CDR3 region has 12 residues. The CDR3 here is CASSATENTIYF. CDR3 nucleotides: TGTGCCAGCAGCGCGACAGAAAACACCATATATTTT. The complete variable domain, with remaining parts taken from reference TRBV7-9 and TRBJ1-3, reads DTGVSQNPRHKITKRGQNVTFRCDPISEHNRLYWYRQTLGQGPEFLTYFQNEAQLEKSRLLSDRFSAERPKGSFSTLEIQRTEQGDSAMYLCASSATENTIYFGEGSWLTVV.

This chain uses TRBV2 with TRBJ2-5; 12 bases match TRBD2. The CDR3 spans 13 residues. Germline trimming cut 3 bases from V and 7 bases from J; bases unmatched to any gene: 0. From germline, CDR1 is SNHLY and CDR2 FYNNEI. CDR3 amino acids: CASSEGLAGTQYF. In DNA, the CDR3 is TGTGCCAGCAGTGAGGGACTAGCGGGGACCCAGTACTTC.

This clone was picked up one time. V and J are TRBV2 and TRBJ1-4, with 7 positions matching TRBD1. V lost 6 bases to trimming and J lost 6 bases; unmatched junction nucleotides: 1. The CDR3 spans 12 residues. The germline CDR1 and CDR2 sequences are SNHLY and FYNNEI. The DNA of the CDR3 is TGTGCCAGCAGCCAGGGGGATGAAAAACTGTTTTTT. Translating gives CASSQGDEKLFF.

The V and J genes are TRBV5-1 and TRBJ2-1; D not resolved. Per germline, CDR1 SGHRS and CDR2 YFSETQ. The CDR3 covers 15 residues. The ends were cut back, 0 bases at V and 5 bases at J, with 12 bases in the middle. In nucleotides, the CDR3 is TGCGCCAGCAGCTTGGGGCTTAATACCGACAATGAGCAGTTCTTC. This sequence encodes CASSLGLNTDNEQFF.

The chain couples TRBV12-3 or TRBV12-4 to TRBJ1-1, with 7 bases that match TRBD1. Trimming removed 0 bases from V and 7 bases from J; junction bases left unmatched: 2. The CDR3 loop spans 13 amino acids. The CDR3 region has the DNA TGTGCCAGCAGTTTAGCGAGGACAGGTGAAGCTTTCTTT. Amino acid sequence: CASSLARTGEAFF.

A single count supports this clone. This chain joins TRBV4-1 and TRBJ1-6, with 9 nucleotides matching TRBD1. There are 16 residues in the CDR3. Per the germline V gene, CDR1 is MGHRA and CDR2 is YSYEKL. V gave up 1 base and J gave up 6 bases; unmatched junction bases: 4. The CDR3 is CASSQGWGQGNSPLHF. The CDR3 DNA reads as TGCGCCAGCAGCCAAGGTTGGGGACAGGGTAATTCACCCCTCCACTTT.

The chain employs TRBV5-8 and TRBJ2-6, with D possibly TRBD1 on 5 matching bases. CDR3 length: 15 amino acids. Germline V lookup: CDR1 SGHTS, CDR2 YDEGEE. V lost 1 base to trimming and J lost 2 bases, with 7 bases between them. The chain's CDR3 is CASSLPDTGANVLTF. DNA of the CDR3: TGTGCCAGCAGCTTGCCGGACACTGGGGCCAACGTCCTGACTTTC.